This TCR beta chain was profiled in a study of blood T cell repertoires in COVID-19 (dated by TCRdb to 2020 to 2022). Regarding the research as a whole: The collaborator samples originated in the United States, Italy and Spain and spanned the acute and convalescent phases of COVID-19. The material from the prospective study consisted of cDNA or gDNA derived from T cells, B-cell-depleted T cells, or PBMCs. The dataset comprised deeply sampled blood TCRbeta repertoires from subjects exposed to, actively infected with, or recovered from COVID-19. A freely available public database, intended as a resource for researchers studying the immune response to SARS-CoV-2, is where the repertoires were released. The samples were drawn from two sources: the first 160 participants of the ongoing ImmuneRACE study, and 950 to 1,500 subjects contributed by 6 global collaborators. Nearly every sample came with metadata listing a de-identified subject ID, COVID-19 status, age in years and sex. HLA class I and class II types, where available, came from metadata supplied by the sample provider rather than from assay-based typing.

Study-wide conclusions, independent of this receptor: The quantity of clinical and demographic metadata differed by source and by participant and was supplied without curation.

Each collaborating institution followed its own protocols to collect whole blood in K2EDTA tubes. For TCRbeta analysis, collaborator samples were shipped as frozen whole blood, as isolated PBMCs, or as DNA extracted from either sample type. The CDR3 measures 15 amino acids from cysteine to phenylalanine. Only CDR3 DNA remains: 45 bases, in frame from the first base. V ends up 3 bases short and J 0 bases short, with an unmatched junction base count of 4. The germline V gene encodes CDR1 MDHEN and CDR2 SYDVKM. The immunoSEQ Assay, a bias-controlled multiplex PCR, was used to amplify TCRbeta CDR3 regions from genomic DNA. Per the authors' processing: Nucleated cell counts per sample were estimated from amplification of reference gene primers within the assay. To quantify the absolute abundance of each unique TCRbeta CDR3 rearrangement, sequence reads were collapsed and filtered. For each sample, productive Simpson clonality was calculated by taking the square root of Simpson's diversity index across productive rearrangements. TCRdb limited this immuneACCESS table to in-frame rearrangements with V and J called. A share of clones is missing; checked studies link under half to unresolved V genes, and the rest is unexplained. That table is the source of V, J and clone size, and D and trimming were worked out from the DNA. This sample holds approximately 84,000 clones; more than 80% were observed only once. Around 29% of the sample is taken by the ten largest.

Comment on this clone: No antigen is known for it. No qualities accompany the bases; no much larger clone lies one base away.

This clonotype was sampled from an elderly woman with acute or convalescent COVID-19. Sequenced input: peripheral blood. Recombination connected TRBV28 to TRBJ1-1; 7 bases in the junction line up with TRBD1. The CDR3 region has the sequence CASSLWTGMNTEAFF. The DNA sequence reads TGTGCCAGCAGTTTGTGGACAGGTATGAACACTGAAGCTTTCTTT.